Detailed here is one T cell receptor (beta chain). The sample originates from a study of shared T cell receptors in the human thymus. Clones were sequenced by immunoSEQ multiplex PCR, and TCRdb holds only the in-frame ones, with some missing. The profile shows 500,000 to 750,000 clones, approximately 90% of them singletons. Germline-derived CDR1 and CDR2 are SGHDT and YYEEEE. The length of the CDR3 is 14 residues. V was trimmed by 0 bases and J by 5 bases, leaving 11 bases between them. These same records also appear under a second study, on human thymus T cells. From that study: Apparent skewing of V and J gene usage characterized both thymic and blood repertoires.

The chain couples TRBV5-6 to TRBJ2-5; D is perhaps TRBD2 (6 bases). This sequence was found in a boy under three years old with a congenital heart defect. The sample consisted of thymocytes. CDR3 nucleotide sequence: TGTGCCAGCAGCTTGGGGGGAGGAGTGGAGACCCAGTACTTC. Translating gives CASSLGGGVETQYF.